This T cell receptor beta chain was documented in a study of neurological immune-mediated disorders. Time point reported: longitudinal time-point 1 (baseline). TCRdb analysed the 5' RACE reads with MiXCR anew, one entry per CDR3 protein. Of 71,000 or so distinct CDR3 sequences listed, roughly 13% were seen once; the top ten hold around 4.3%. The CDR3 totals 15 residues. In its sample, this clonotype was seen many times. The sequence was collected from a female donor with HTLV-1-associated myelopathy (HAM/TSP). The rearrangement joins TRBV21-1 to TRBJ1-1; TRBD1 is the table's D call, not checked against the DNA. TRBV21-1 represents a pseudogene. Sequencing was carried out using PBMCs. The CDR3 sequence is CASSIKQEMNTEAFF. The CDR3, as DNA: TGTGCCAGCAGCATCAAACAGGAGATGAACACTGAAGCTTTCTTT.